The present T cell receptor (beta chain) was sequenced within a study of OX40 agonist ivuxolimab in advanced cancers. The wider study: Previous treatment with anti-PD-1, anti-PD-L1 or anti-CTLA-4 therapy was allowed; about 40% had received some.

As for this clone: As yet, its antigen is unknown.

Germline CDR1 LNHDA, CDR2 SQIVND (reference sequence). This CDR3 comprises 16 residues. The V end lost 2 bases, the J end lost 1 base, and 15 bases lay between the germline ends. Regarding the study as a whole: Normalized T-cell clonal expansion was also low in a subset of nonresponders.

The table came from immunoSEQ multiplex PCR; TCRdb's copy has only in-frame clones and leaves some out. The sample contains about 50,000 clones, about 88% of which appear only once. Blood specimens came from baseline, cycle 4 day 1, and cycle 7 day 1. The input for sequencing was CD4+ or CD8+ T cells sorted from blood, taken in a trial of the OX40 agonist ivuxolimab. This sequence originates from an adult with an advanced solid tumor such as melanoma, head and neck, liver or kidney cancer. The V and J genes are TRBV19 and TRBJ2-7; D is possibly TRBD1 (6 bases). CDR3: CASSITGHLESYEQYF. CDR3 nucleotides: TGTGCCAGTAGTATAACGGGACACTTAGAATCCTACGAGCAGTACTTC.